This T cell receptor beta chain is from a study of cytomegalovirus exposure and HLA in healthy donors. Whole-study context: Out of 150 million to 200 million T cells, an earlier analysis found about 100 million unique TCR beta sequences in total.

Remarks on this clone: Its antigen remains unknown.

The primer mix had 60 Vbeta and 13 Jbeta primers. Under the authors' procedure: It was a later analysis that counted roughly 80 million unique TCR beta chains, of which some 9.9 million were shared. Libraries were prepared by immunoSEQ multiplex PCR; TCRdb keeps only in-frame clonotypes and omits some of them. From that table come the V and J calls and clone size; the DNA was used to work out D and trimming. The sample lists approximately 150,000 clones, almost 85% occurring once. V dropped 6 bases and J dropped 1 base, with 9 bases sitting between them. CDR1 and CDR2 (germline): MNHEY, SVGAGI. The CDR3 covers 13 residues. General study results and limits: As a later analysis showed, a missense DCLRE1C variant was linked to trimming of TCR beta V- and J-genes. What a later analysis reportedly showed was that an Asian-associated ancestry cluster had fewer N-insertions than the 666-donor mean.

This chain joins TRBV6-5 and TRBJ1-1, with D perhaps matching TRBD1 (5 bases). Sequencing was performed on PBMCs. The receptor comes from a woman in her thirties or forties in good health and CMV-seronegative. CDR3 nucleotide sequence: TGTGCCAGCAGCCAAACAGGGAACACTGAAGCTTTCTTT. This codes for CASSQTGNTEAFF.